The 9 T cell receptor beta chains below come from one sample, sequenced in a study of shared clonotypes between healthy human individuals. The repertoire was sequenced with immunoSEQ multiplex PCR; TCRdb's copy has only in-frame clones and lacks some. Of around 2.5 million clones listed, 93% are singletons. The sequenced material came from naive CD4+ T cells from PBMCs. Noted subset: CD45RA+ positively selected. The receptors here all came from a young man in good health. Some clones in this sample may be carry-over from other donors' samples.

In the case of this clone: One end of the junction is discordant with germline, which a read error may explain. The CDR3 DNA is TGCGCCAGCAGCTTGGAAAGGAGAGGGGAGGAGGATATTTTC. Its translation: CASSLERRGEEDIF. This chain links TRBV5-1 with TRBJ1-2, with D perhaps TRBD1 (5 bases). The germline V gene has CDR1 SGHRS and CDR2 YFSETQ. CDR3 length: 14 amino acids.

CDR3 residues: CASSYLAGGRTDTQYF. CDR3 bases: TGTGCCAGCAGCTACTTAGCGGGAGGGAGAACAGATACGCAGTATTTT. The chain carries TRBV11-2 and TRBJ2-3, with 11 nucleotides matching TRBD2. This CDR3 region has 16 residues. V shed 4 bases, J shed 3 bases, and the junction held 6 bases outside the gene matches. Germline V lookup: CDR1 SGHAT, CDR2 FQNNGV.

The rearrangement links TRBV7-9 to TRBJ2-6; D is unclear. V was pared by 11 bases and J by 0 bases, with 8 bases between. The CDR3 runs 13 residues. The germline CDR1 and CDR2 sequences are SEHNR and FQNEAQ (reference sequence). In DNA form, the CDR3 reads TGTGCCTCTCAGTTCTCTGGGGCCAACGTCCTGACTTTC. As protein: CASQFSGANVLTF.

In this sample, this clone turned up once. The chain carries TRBV27 and TRBJ2-3; D gene unclear. In germline, CDR1 is MNHEY, CDR2 SMNVEV (reference sequence). Trimming took 7 bases from V and 4 from J, leaving 27 bases between them. The CDR3 is 18 residues long. The CDR3 DNA sequence: TGTGCCAGCACCACACGCGGTCAGGTGGGTGGGCGCCCAGATACGCAGTATTTT. Translating gives CASTTRGQVGGRPDTQYF.

The V call is TRBV18, the J call TRBJ1-1, with D tentatively TRBD1 (6 bases). Germline assignment: CDR1 KGHSH and CDR2 LQKENI. V was cut by 0 bases and J by 4 bases, with 9 bases left in between. The CDR3 is made up of 14 amino acids. The CDR3 sequence is CASSPPSRGTEAFF. The CDR3 DNA reads TGTGCCAGCTCACCACCGTCCAGGGGCACTGAAGCTTTCTTT.

This chain links TRBV29-1 with TRBJ2-1, with 8 bases matching TRBD2. Germline CDR1 and CDR2: SQVTM and ANQGSEA. V dropped 0 bases and J dropped 9; count of bases not matched to a gene: 4. This CDR3 is built from 13 residues. For the CDR3, the DNA is TGCAGCGTTGAAGATAGCGGGAAGGGTGAGCAGTTCTTC. This sequence encodes CSVEDSGKGEQFF.

This chain joins TRBV28 and TRBJ2-1; D ambiguous. This CDR3 is built from 14 residues. Germline loops: CDR1 MDHEN, CDR2 SYDVKM. Between the trimmed V and J ends, which lost 4 bases and 1 base, there was a span of 8 bases. CDR3 nucleotides: TGTGCCAGCAGTTCCCAGCCTTCCTACAATGAGCAGTTCTTC. Translating gives CASSSQPSYNEQFF.

This clone has only one observation. This chain links TRBV11-3 with TRBJ2-1; maybe TRBD2 (5 bases). This CDR3 contains 16 residues. Trimming removed 5 bases from V and 8 bases from J, with 22 bases in between. Germline CDR1 is SGHNT and CDR2 is YENEEA. CDR3 in DNA: TGTGCCAGCAGCCCCGCCCTCCGGAGGAGAGGCGATGAGCAGTTCTTC. Residues: CASSPALRRRGDEQFF.

This chain joins TRBV5-1 and TRBJ2-5, with D maybe TRBD1 (6 bases). Germline-derived CDR1 and CDR2 are SGHRS and YFSETQ. The CDR3 runs 11 residues. With 4 bases removed from V and 9 bases from J, the gap between germline ends came to 10 bases. The CDR3 nucleotides read TGCGCCAGCAGCGTTGGGGGCGCCCAGTACTTC. Amino acid sequence: CASSVGGAQYF.